The 5 T cell receptor beta chains below were found in one sample sequenced in a study of cytomegalovirus exposure and HLA in healthy donors. The PCR contained 60 Vbeta and 13 Jbeta primers. The protocol was immunoSEQ multiplex PCR, while the TCRdb copy is restricted to in-frame clones and leaves out a portion. The sample has roughly 200,000 clones, 76% seen once. Sequences were obtained from PBMCs. These receptors were collected from a young man in good health and CMV-seronegative.

This clone has just a few counts. It may be a read error: a sequence one base away is much more abundant. The genes are TRBV2 and TRBJ2-3, with TRBD2 identical over 10 bases. The germline V gene has CDR1 SNHLY and CDR2 FYNNEI. This CDR3 comprises 15 residues. Germline trimming cut 6 bases from V and 0 bases from J; bases unmatched to any gene: 3. The CDR3: CASRETSGSTDTQYF. CDR3 DNA sequence: TGTGCCAGCAGGGAGACTAGCGGGAGCACAGATACGCAGTATTTT.

This chain joins TRBV6-1 and TRBJ1-6, with 9 nucleotides matching TRBD1. The ends lost 3 bases at V and 7 bases at J; junction bases unmatched: 7. The length of the CDR3 is 16 residues. Germline V gene lookup returns CDR1 MNHNS and CDR2 SASEGT. The CDR3 sequence is CASSDGGTGSNSPLHF. As DNA, the CDR3 is TGTGCCAGCAGTGATGGGGGGACAGGGTCGAATTCACCCCTCCACTTT.

This chain joins TRBV5-8 and TRBJ2-1; D perhaps matches TRBD1 (6 bases). Trimming removed 4 bases at V and 13 bases at J, with 18 bases between. The CDR3 runs 13 residues. From germline, CDR1 is SGHTS and CDR2 YDEGEE. CDR3 sequence (DNA): TGTGCCAGCAGCAGCCCGGACAGCACAACCCAGTTCTTC. It translates to CASSSPDSTTQFF.

The chain joins TRBV4-1 to TRBJ2-1, with 7 bases identical to TRBD2. In germline, CDR1 is MGHRA, CDR2 YSYEKL. V lost 0 bases and J lost 10; bases outside the gene matches: 12. The CDR3 covers 16 residues. CDR3 coding DNA: TGCGCCAGCAGCCAAGATCGGTTTCCTGGAGCGGGAGAGCAGTTCTTC. Its protein is CASSQDRFPGAGEQFF.

This clone has more than one count but fewer than ten. This chain connects TRBV6-6 to TRBJ1-5, with D hard to call. V gave up 0 bases and J gave up 5 bases, with 8 bases separating them. The CDR3 is made up of 14 amino acids. The germline CDR1 and CDR2 sequences are MNHNY and SVGAGI (reference sequence). The CDR3 spells CASSYSTAYQPQHF. CDR3 DNA: TGTGCCAGCAGTTACTCTACAGCTTATCAGCCCCAGCATTTT.